The clone carrying this T cell receptor (beta chain) came up a few times. Participants spanned ages roughly 18 to 95 years and resided in 20 to 30 US areas. In the authors' methods: Cell counts per sample came from amplifying reference gene primers. TCRdb's table, derived via immunoSEQ multiplex PCR, lists solely in-frame clones and lacks some. V and J calls and clone size follow that table, whereas D and trimming were derived from the DNA. The sample has approximately 270,000 clones, about nine tenths seen once; the top ten hold over 3.5%. These data originate in a study of blood T cell repertoires in COVID-19. Whole-study context: Sites across the United States, Italy and Spain contributed samples from acute and convalescent COVID-19. In each case, the material was cDNA or gDNA derived from T cells, B-cell-depleted T cells, or PBMCs.

Sample: PBMCs or T cells enriched from blood (not recorded which). The sequence derives from a woman in her thirties with acute COVID-19.

CDR3 coding DNA: TGTGCCAGCAGCGTAGGCCCGACAGGGGTTGGAAACACCATATATTTT. It is translated as CASSVGPTGVGNTIYF. The chain employs TRBV9 and TRBJ1-3; TRBD1 matches 8 bases. Trimming removed 0 bases from V and 3 bases from J; junction bases left unmatched: 5. The CDR3 contains 16 residues. The germline V gene has CDR1 SGDLS and CDR2 YYNGEE.